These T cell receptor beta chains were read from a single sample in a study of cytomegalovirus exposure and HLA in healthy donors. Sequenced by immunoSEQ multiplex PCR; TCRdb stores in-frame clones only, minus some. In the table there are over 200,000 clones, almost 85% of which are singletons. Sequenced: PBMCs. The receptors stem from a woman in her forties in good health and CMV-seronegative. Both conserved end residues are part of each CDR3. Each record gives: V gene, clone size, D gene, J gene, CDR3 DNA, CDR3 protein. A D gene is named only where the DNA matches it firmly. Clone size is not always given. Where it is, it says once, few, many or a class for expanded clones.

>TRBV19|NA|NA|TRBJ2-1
TGTGCCAGTAGACCCCGGGGAGCGGTGCTAGGAGAGCAGTTCTTC
CASRPRGAVLGEQFF
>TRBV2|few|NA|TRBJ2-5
TGTGCCAGCAGTGATAATCAAGAGACCCAGTACTTC
CASSDNQETQYF
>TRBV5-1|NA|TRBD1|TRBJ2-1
TGCGCCAGCAGCTTGAGGGGACAGGGGGGGCCCAATGAGCAGTTCTTC
CASSLRGQGGPNEQFF
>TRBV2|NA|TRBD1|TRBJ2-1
TGTGCCAGCAGTCCAACACCCTACAGGGGACCCCCCTTCTTC
CASSPTPYRGPPFF
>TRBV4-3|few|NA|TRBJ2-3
TGCGCCAGCAGCCAAGATTCTGGTCGGGGAGATACGCAGTATTTT
CASSQDSGRGDTQYF
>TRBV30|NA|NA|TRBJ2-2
TGTGCCTGGAGTTCCTCGACAGCGAACACCGGGGAGCTGTTTTTT
CAWSSSTANTGELFF
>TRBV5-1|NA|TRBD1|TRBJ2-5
TGCGCCAGCAGCTTGGATCCTACTAGGGGGCAGACCCAGTACTTC
CASSLDPTRGQTQYF
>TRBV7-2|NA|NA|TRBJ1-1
TGTGCCAGCAGCTTAGATTCAGGGGAAGGACGAGCTTTCTTT
CASSLDSGEGRAFF
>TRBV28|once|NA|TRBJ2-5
TGTGCCAGCAGTTTCGAGGAAAGGGGACAAGAGACCCAGTACTTC
CASSFEERGQETQYF
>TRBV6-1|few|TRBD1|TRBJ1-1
TGTGCCAGCAGACAGGGGTCGGACACTGAAGCTTTCTTT
CASRQGSDTEAFF